The rows below give T cell receptor beta chains drawn from one sample of a study of T cell repertoires in cytomegalovirus infection. One entry per CDR3 protein, called by TCRdb with MiXCR from the reads. The sample lists approximately 320,000 distinct CDR3 sequences; more than 9% were seen once. Material for sequencing was PBMCs. The receptor set was obtained from a human donor in good health (CMV status not recorded). Some clones in this sample may be carry-over from other donors' samples. Each CDR3 is given without its conserved first and last residue. D genes are given only for firm matches.

j_call cdr3_length d_call v_call cdr3_aa
TRBJ1-3 11 - TRBV12-3/TRBV12-4 ASFQLSGNTIY
TRBJ2-5 13 - TRBV30 AWSVLRGVQETQY
TRBJ2-1 13 - TRBV7-3 ASSLQGRGGNEQF
TRBJ2-7 11 - TRBV7-2 ASSFQRASEQY
TRBJ1-1 12 - TRBV19 ASIGGIVGTEAF
TRBJ2-1 13 - TRBV7-2 ASSLDREVWNEQF
TRBJ1-5 13 - TRBV6-6 ASSYGRQINQPQH
TRBJ1-1 12 TRBD1 TRBV7-2 ASTPDRGNTEAF
TRBJ2-1 14 TRBD2 TRBV14 ASSRNPGLLYNEQF
TRBJ2-3 15 TRBD2 TRBV7-2 ASSLSERGDWIDTQY
TRBJ2-1 11 - TRBV7-2 ASSGGGYNEQF
TRBJ2-1 11 - TRBV27 ASSLRAGIEQF
TRBJ2-1 14 - TRBV7-9 ASSFRGGAPYNEQF
TRBJ1-1 14 TRBD1 TRBV28 ASSSPRTGKDTEAF
TRBJ2-1 12 - TRBV7-2 AVQGSFGHGEQF
TRBJ2-1 11 - TRBV7-2 ASSLVKGNEQF
TRBJ1-5 13 - TRBV20-1 SAPWGGNSNQPQH
TRBJ2-5 14 TRBD2 TRBV6-5 ASSYRGLAGSETQY
TRBJ1-1 14 - TRBV12-3/TRBV12-4 ASTTSWGGAGTEAF
TRBJ1-6 13 TRBD1 TRBV4-3 ASSQDDRGDSPLH
TRBJ1-1 13 - TRBV6-6 ASVSPGGQNTEAF
TRBJ2-1 13 TRBD2 TRBV5-1 ASSESGTSYNEQF
TRBJ2-3 13 TRBD2 TRBV7-6 ASSPTSGHTDTQY
TRBJ1-5 12 - TRBV28 ASSFYLGNQPQH
TRBJ2-2 19 - TRBV19 ASSLTTGTARRRPPEGELF
TRBJ1-5 12 - TRBV7-2 ASSLQEGGQPQH
TRBJ2-7 15 - TRBV25-1 ASSGRLVLGQPYEQY
TRBJ2-7 11 - TRBV12-3/TRBV12-4 ASSFQSSYEQY
TRBJ1-6 12 - TRBV7-8 ASSQAEYNSPLH
TRBJ2-7 14 - TRBV10-3 AISGTGASRNNEQY
TRBJ2-1 13 - TRBV4-3 ASSLQEEYYNEQF
TRBJ2-3 12 - TRBV6-1 ASMLRGSTDTQY
TRBJ2-1 15 TRBD1 TRBV19 ASSISQGAGAYNEQF
TRBJ2-7 13 TRBD2 TRBV5-6 ASSLYAGGSYEQY
TRBJ2-3 16 TRBD2 TRBV6-1 ASSYQGGRALAGDTQY
TRBJ2-2 15 - TRBV7-9 ASSSKGPPPNTGELF
TRBJ1-2 13 - TRBV12-3/TRBV12-4 ASRQTPQGIGGYT
TRBJ2-7 12 - TRBV7-9 ASSLAGGVDEQY
TRBJ1-5 11 - TRBV7-8 ASSFSPNQPQH
TRBJ1-4 15 - TRBV4-1 ASSQGDSQALIEKLF
TRBJ2-7 12 - TRBV7-2 ASSSGTAPYEQY
TRBJ2-3 13 TRBD1 TRBV7-2 ASSLMGQGGDTQY
TRBJ2-3 12 - TRBV27 ASSRSRGTDTQY
TRBJ2-1 11 - TRBV12-3/TRBV12-4 ASSPQEGNEQF
TRBJ2-4 13 TRBD2 TRBV5-1 ASRGGQGLAGVAY
TRBJ2-1 13 - TRBV7-6 ASSWGDGEYNEQF
TRBJ2-6 12 - TRBV7-8 ASSPASGANVLT
TRBJ1-1 10 - TRBV3-1 ASSQARTEAF
TRBJ2-1 13 TRBD2 TRBV10-3 AISVNSGGANEQF
TRBJ2-1 14 TRBD2 TRBV4-3 ASSQDPSGNYNEQF
TRBJ1-1 9 - TRBV5-6 ASTWRTEAF
TRBJ2-7 11 - TRBV12-3/TRBV12-4 ASSFTGQNEQY
TRBJ1-1 11 - TRBV11-3 ASSTTHNTEAF
TRBJ2-7 14 TRBD2 TRBV6-2/TRBV6-3 ASSYSGPGLHYEQY